This T cell receptor beta chain was retrieved from a study of neurological immune-mediated disorders. From the 5' RACE reads, TCRdb called clonotypes with MiXCR, one entry per CDR3 protein. The table shows about 31,000 distinct CDR3 sequences, with 13% occurring only once. Time point noted: technical triplicate 2. In this sample, this clonotype turned up many times. Germline V lookup: CDR1 SQVTM, CDR2 ANQGSEA. CDR3 length: 14 residues. V was clipped by 5 bases and J by 0 bases, with 8 bases between them. Sequencing input: CD4+ T cells from blood. The sequence was obtained from a female donor with HTLV-1-associated myelopathy (HAM/TSP). The V and J genes are TRBV29-1 and TRBJ2-6, with D possibly TRBD2 on 5 matching bases. CDR3 region: CSVRGSSGANVLTF. DNA for the CDR3: TGCAGCGTTCGAGGGAGCTCTGGGGCCAACGTCCTGACTTTC.